These 19 T cell receptor beta chains came from one sample sequenced in a study of T cells in Graves' hyperthyroidism and ophthalmopathy. RNA transcripts gave rise to amplified TCR beta CDR3 regions. HTBI primers were employed in a first-round RT-PCR of the TCR CDR3. TCRdb re-derived calls from the multiplex PCR reads in MiXCR, one entry per CDR3 protein. The sample includes about 420,000 distinct CDR3 sequences, around 13% of them seen just once. The sample consisted of blood. All receptors derive from a young woman with Graves' hyperthyroidism.

Many counts were recorded for this clonotype. This chain connects TRBV7-8 to TRBJ2-3, with D unclear. The CDR3 has 14 amino acids. The V end was cut by 5 bases, the J end by 7 bases, with 16 bases between. Germline loops: CDR1 SGHVS, CDR2 FQNEAQ. CDR3 residues: CASSPRVRVNTQYF. The CDR3 DNA reads as TGTGCCAGCAGCCCTAGGGTTCGGGTGAATACGCAGTATTTT.

This clonotype was detected many times. The chain couples TRBV13 to TRBJ2-3; 13 bases agree with TRBD2. The CDR3 is made up of 17 amino acids. In germline, CDR1 is PRHDT, CDR2 FYEKMQ (reference sequence). J lost 6 bases, V lost 3 bases, and 9 bases had no gene match. CDR3 bases: TGTGCCAGCAGCTTTCTGAAGACTAGCGGGAGGTTTGATACGCAGTATTTT. Its protein product is CASSFLKTSGRFDTQYF.

The chain has TRBV19 and TRBJ1-5; no firm D call. From germline, CDR1 is LNHDA and CDR2 SQIVND (reference sequence). The CDR3 runs to 16 residues. Trimming took 5 bases from V and 3 from J, leaving 17 bases between them. The CDR3 sequence is CASSPGFLEYNQPQHF. The CDR3 region has the DNA TGTGCCAGTAGTCCGGGCTTCTTAGAATACAATCAGCCCCAGCATTTT.

About this clonotype: A read error may explain this, as a much larger clone is one base away. This CDR3 reads CASSLASGRSGKLFF. CDR3 DNA: TGCGCCAGCAGCCTCGCTAGCGGGAGAAGCGGGAAGCTGTTTTTT. This chain connects TRBV5-1 to TRBJ2-2, with 10 positions matching TRBD2. CDR1 and CDR2 (germline): SGHRS, YFSETQ. The CDR3 consists of 15 residues. Full variable domain (outside the CDR3, taken from reference TRBV5-1 and TRBJ2-2): KAGVTQTPRYLIKTRGQQVTLSCSPISGHRSVSWYQQTPGQGLQFLFEYFSETQRNKGNFPGRFSGRQFSNSRSEMNVSTLELGDSALYLCASSLASGRSGKLFFGEGSRLTVL.

This clonotype was observed many times. The gene calls are TRBV12-3 or TRBV12-4 and TRBJ2-1; D remains ambiguous. Trimming shortened V by 3 bases and J by 7 bases, and 13 bases separated the two germline ends. The CDR3 is made up of 14 amino acids. The CDR3 is CASSFATVGNEQFF. The DNA of the CDR3 is TGTGCCAGCAGTTTCGCTACGGTGGGTAATGAGCAGTTCTTC.

This clonotype was observed at least ten times. CDR3 nucleotides: TGTGCCAGCAGCTGGGGGTTAGGAAGCAATCAGCCCCAGCATTTT. Amino acid sequence: CASSWGLGSNQPQHF. The chain uses TRBV5-5 and TRBJ1-5, with D possibly being TRBD1 (5 bases). There are 15 residues in the CDR3. The germline V and J ends were trimmed by 3 bases and 1 base, with 11 bases remaining between them. Germline-derived CDR1 and CDR2 are SGHKS and YYEKEE (reference sequence).

Ten or more counts support this clonotype. V usage is TRBV6-1 and J usage is TRBJ1-5, with 8 nucleotides matching TRBD1. Germline assignment: CDR1 MNHNS and CDR2 SASEGT. This CDR3 has 15 amino acids. The trim removed 6 bases at V and 7 bases at J, leaving 11 bases unmatched. The CDR3 loop is CASRGGQAVQQPQHF. The CDR3 DNA sequence: TGTGCCAGCAGGGGGGGACAGGCGGTTCAACAGCCCCAGCATTTT.

This clonotype was recorded many times. At one of its ends the junction is not consistent with the germline gene, which may arise from a read error. The chain employs TRBV7-7 and TRBJ2-6; D call uncertain. The CDR3 has 14 residues. The V gene's germline CDR1 is SSHAT and CDR2 FNYEAQ (reference sequence). The CDR3: CASSLTSGANVLTF. The CDR3 DNA is TGTGCTAGCAGCCTAACGTCTGGGGCCAACGTCCTGACTTTC.

This clonotype was recorded many times. V usage is TRBV20-1 and J usage is TRBJ2-2; D remains ambiguous. V was clipped by 3 bases and J by 7 bases, with 15 bases between them. The CDR3 runs 14 residues. The germline CDR1 and CDR2 sequences are DFQATT and SNEGSKA (reference sequence). The CDR3 spells CSASGSTPGGELFF. DNA of the CDR3: TGCAGTGCTAGTGGCTCCACCCCGGGCGGGGAGCTGTTTTTT.

The chain joins TRBV20-1 to TRBJ1-5; 7 bases are shared with TRBD1. The CDR3 totals 14 residues. Germline V gives CDR1 DFQATT, CDR2 SNEGSKA (reference sequence). The trim removed 5 bases at V and 3 bases at J, leaving 7 bases unmatched. CDR3 in DNA: TGCAGTGCTTCGTCTGACAGGGACAATCAGCCCCAGCATTTT. Residues: CSASSDRDNQPQHF.

This clonotype was detected many times. The chain's CDR3 is CASSPFRGNGKLFF. The CDR3 DNA reads as TGTGCCAGCTCCCCATTCAGGGGGAACGGAAAACTGTTTTTT. J is TRBJ1-4 and V is TRBV6-2 or TRBV6-3, with TRBD1 matching over 7 bases. The CDR3 covers 14 residues. CDR1 is MNHEY and CDR2 is SVGEGT in the germline V gene. Losses at the gene ends were 8 bases for V and 10 bases for J; bases not matched to a gene: 13.

This clonotype was seen more than once but under ten times. The chain is built from TRBV10-1 and TRBJ1-1; 8 positions match TRBD1. Germline trimming cut 8 bases from V and 4 bases from J; bases unmatched to any gene: 6. The germline V gene has CDR1 WNHNN and CDR2 SYGVQD (reference sequence). The CDR3 totals 13 residues. Here the CDR3 reads CASAADRVTEAFF. The CDR3, as DNA: TGCGCCAGCGCAGCGGACAGGGTCACTGAAGCTTTCTTT.

This clonotype has a count of ten or more. This chain joins TRBV7-9 and TRBJ1-1; D uncertain. This CDR3 region has 14 residues. The germline CDR1 and CDR2 sequences are SEHNR and FQNEAQ (reference sequence). The V and J ends lost 1 base and 5 bases respectively, with 11 bases between them. In DNA form, the CDR3 reads TGTGCCAGCAGCTTAGGAGTAGGGCGGACTGAAGCTTTCTTT. Residues: CASSLGVGRTEAFF.

This clonotype showed up just a few times. V and J are TRBV10-1 and TRBJ1-2; D gene uncertain. This CDR3 has 13 amino acids. The ends were cut back, 9 bases at V and 7 bases at J, with 18 bases in the middle. From germline, CDR1 is WNHNN and CDR2 SYGVQD (reference sequence). CDR3 DNA sequence: TGCGCCAGTAATACAGAAGGAAAAGGTGGCTACACCTTC. Translation gives CASNTEGKGGYTF.

This clonotype has a count of ten or more. The V gene is TRBV7-8, the J gene TRBJ2-7; D is unresolved. Germline CDR1 is SGHVS and CDR2 is FQNEAQ. The CDR3 is made up of 16 amino acids. V lost 5 bases to trimming and J lost 2 bases, with 19 bases between them. In DNA form, the CDR3 reads TGTGCCAGCAGCCCAATGGGCAGAAGTACCACCTACGAGCAGTACTTC. Translating it yields CASSPMGRSTTYEQYF.

This clonotype was seen at least ten times. The genes are TRBV3-1 and TRBJ1-3; D not certain. Looked up from germline, CDR1 is LGHDT and CDR2 is YNNKEL (reference sequence). V lost 4 bases, J lost 4 bases, and 11 bases lay in between. The CDR3 spans 14 residues. CDR3 sequence: CASSPDPGGNTIYF. The CDR3 DNA reads as TGTGCCAGCAGCCCGGACCCGGGGGGAAACACCATATATTTT.

Ten or more counts support this clonotype. The J gene is TRBJ2-1, the V gene TRBV2, with 7 bases aligning to TRBD2. This CDR3 region has 15 residues. V lost 8 bases and J lost 5; bases outside the gene matches: 12. Germline V gene sequence: CDR1 SNHLY, CDR2 FYNNEI. The CDR3 protein is CASSPRERGHNEQFF. DNA for the CDR3: TGTGCCAGCTCCCCGAGGGAGCGGGGACACAATGAGCAGTTCTTC.

In this sample, this clonotype turned up many times. The gene calls are TRBV7-3 and TRBJ2-3; D remains unclear. Germline V lookup: CDR1 SGHTA, CDR2 FQGTGA. Trimming removed 1 base at V and 1 base at J, with 12 bases between. The CDR3 is 16 amino acids. For the CDR3, the DNA is TGTGCCAGCAGCTTAATACCCGGCACCCGCACAGATACGCAGTATTTT. Translated: CASSLIPGTRTDTQYF. The full variable domain, completed using reference TRBV7-3 and TRBJ2-3, is GAGVSQTPSNKVTEKGKYVELRCDPISGHTALYWYRQSLGQGPEFLIYFQGTGAADDSGLPNDRFFAVRPEGSVSTLKIQRTERGDSAVYLCASSLIPGTRTDTQYFGPGTRLTVL.

The sample holds many counts of this clonotype. The chain is built from TRBV20-1 and TRBJ1-1; TRBD1 is a possible D gene (5 bases). The CDR3 sequence is 12 residues long. Germline CDR1 and CDR2: DFQATT and SNEGSKA (reference sequence). V lost 4 bases and J 2 bases, leaving 8 bases between the germline ends. Here the CDR3 reads CSANGGNTEAFF. DNA for the CDR3: TGCAGTGCTAACGGGGGAAACACTGAAGCTTTCTTT.